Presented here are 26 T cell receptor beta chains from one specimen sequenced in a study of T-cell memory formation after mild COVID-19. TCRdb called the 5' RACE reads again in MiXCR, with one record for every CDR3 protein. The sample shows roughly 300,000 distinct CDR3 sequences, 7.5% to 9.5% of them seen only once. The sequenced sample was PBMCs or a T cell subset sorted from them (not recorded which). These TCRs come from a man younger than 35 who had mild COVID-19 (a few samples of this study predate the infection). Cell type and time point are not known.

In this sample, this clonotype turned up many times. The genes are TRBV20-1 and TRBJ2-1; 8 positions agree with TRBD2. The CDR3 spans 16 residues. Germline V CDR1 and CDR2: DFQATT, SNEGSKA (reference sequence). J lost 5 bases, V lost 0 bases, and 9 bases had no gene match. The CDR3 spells CSARDPRAGAHNEQFF. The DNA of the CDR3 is TGCAGTGCTAGAGATCCCAGAGCGGGGGCCCACAATGAGCAGTTCTTC.

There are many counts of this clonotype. In nucleotides, the CDR3 is TGTGCCAGCAGTTACCCGCCGTCTCAAGACACAGATACGCAGTATTTT. Its protein product is CASSYPPSQDTDTQYF. The chain has TRBV6-6 and TRBJ2-3, with D hard to call. CDR1 and CDR2 from the germline V gene are MNHNY and SVGAGI (reference sequence). The ends were cut back, 2 bases at V and 2 bases at J, with 14 bases in the middle. CDR3 length: 16 residues.

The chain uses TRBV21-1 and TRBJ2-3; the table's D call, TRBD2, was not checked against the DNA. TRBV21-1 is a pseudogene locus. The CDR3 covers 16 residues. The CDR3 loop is CASKLAGASRTDTQYF. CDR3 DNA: TGTGCCAGTAAACTAGCGGGGGCGTCTAGGACAGATACGCAGTATTTT.

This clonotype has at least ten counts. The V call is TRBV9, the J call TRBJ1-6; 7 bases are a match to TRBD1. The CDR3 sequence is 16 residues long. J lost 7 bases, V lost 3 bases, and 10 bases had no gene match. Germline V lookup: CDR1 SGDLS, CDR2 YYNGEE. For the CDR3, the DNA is TGTGCCAGCAGCGCCCGCCCGGGACAGCCGAATTCACCCCTCCACTTT. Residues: CASSARPGQPNSPLHF.

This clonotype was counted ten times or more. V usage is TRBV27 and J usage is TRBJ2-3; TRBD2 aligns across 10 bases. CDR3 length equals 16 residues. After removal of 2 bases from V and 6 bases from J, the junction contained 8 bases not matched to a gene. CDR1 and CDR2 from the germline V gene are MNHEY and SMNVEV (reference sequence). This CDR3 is CASSLDPAGGPDTQYF. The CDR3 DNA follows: TGTGCCAGCAGTTTAGACCCAGCGGGGGGGCCCGATACGCAGTATTTT.

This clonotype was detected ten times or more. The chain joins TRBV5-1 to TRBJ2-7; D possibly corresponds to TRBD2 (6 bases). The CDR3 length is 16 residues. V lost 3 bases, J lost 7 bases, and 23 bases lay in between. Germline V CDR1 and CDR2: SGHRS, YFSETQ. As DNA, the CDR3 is TGCGCCAGCAGCTCCGCGGTTGGAGGGGCCTACGCGGAGCAGTACTTC. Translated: CASSSAVGGAYAEQYF.

The CDR3 bases are TGCAGTGCTAGAGTGACCGGGGGGGTGTCGAGACCGGCAGATACGCAGTATTTT. Residues: CSARVTGGVSRPADTQYF. V is TRBV20-1 and J is TRBJ2-3; TRBD2 aligns across 8 bases. The V and J ends lost 1 base and 4 bases, in that order; junction bases with no gene match: 16. The CDR3 sequence is 18 residues long. Germline values: CDR1 DFQATT, CDR2 SNEGSKA (reference sequence).

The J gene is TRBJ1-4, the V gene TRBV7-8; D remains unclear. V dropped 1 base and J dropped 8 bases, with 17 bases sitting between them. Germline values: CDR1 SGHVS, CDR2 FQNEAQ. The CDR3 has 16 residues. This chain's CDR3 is CASSLGATLLVEKLFF. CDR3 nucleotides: TGTGCCAGCAGCTTAGGGGCGACCCTCTTAGTCGAAAAACTGTTTTTT. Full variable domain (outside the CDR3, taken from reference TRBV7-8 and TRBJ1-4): GAGVSQSPRYKVAKRGQDVALRCDPISGHVSLFWYQQALGQGPEFLTYFQNEAQLDKSGLPSDRFFAERPEGSVSTLKIQRTQQEDSAVYLCASSLGATLLVEKLFFGSGTQLSVL.

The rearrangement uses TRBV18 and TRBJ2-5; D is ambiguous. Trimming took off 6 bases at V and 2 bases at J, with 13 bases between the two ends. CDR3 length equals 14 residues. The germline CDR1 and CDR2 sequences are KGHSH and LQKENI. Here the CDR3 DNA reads TGTGCCAGCTCTCCCATCAACAGACAAGAGACCCAGTACTTC. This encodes CASSPINRQETQYF.

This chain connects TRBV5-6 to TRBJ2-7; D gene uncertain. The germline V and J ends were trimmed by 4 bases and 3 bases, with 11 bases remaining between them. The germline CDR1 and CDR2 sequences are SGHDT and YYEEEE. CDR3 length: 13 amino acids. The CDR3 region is CASSLAWYYEQYF. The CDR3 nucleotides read TGTGCCAGCAGCCTGGCGTGGTACTACGAGCAGTACTTC.

The CDR3 sequence is CASSHRKTDTQYF. CDR3 in DNA: TGTGCCAGCAGCCACCGAAAGACAGATACGCAGTATTTT. This rearrangement joins TRBV6-5 to TRBJ2-3, with D unresolved. The CDR3 runs to 13 residues. The germline V gene encodes CDR1 MNHEY and CDR2 SVGAGI. V lost 6 bases, J lost 3 bases, and 10 bases lay in between.

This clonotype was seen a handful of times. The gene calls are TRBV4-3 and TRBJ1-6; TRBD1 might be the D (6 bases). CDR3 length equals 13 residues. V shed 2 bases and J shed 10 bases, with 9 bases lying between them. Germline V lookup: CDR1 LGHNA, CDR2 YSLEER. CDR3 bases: TGCGCCAGCAGCCAACACAGGGAATCACCCCTCCACTTT. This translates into CASSQHRESPLHF.

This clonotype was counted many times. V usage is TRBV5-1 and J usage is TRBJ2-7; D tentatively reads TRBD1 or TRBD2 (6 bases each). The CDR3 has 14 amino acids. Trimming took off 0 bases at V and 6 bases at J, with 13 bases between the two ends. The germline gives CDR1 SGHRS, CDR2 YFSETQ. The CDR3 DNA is TGCGCCAGCAGCTTGGGTCGGGGGCGGCCCGAGCAGTACTTC. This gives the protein CASSLGRGRPEQYF.

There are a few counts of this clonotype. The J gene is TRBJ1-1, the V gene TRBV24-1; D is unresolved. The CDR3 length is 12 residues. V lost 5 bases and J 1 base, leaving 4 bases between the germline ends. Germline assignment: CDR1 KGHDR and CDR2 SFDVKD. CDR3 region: CATSGENTEAFF. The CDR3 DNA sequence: TGTGCCACCAGTGGGGAGAACACTGAAGCTTTCTTT.

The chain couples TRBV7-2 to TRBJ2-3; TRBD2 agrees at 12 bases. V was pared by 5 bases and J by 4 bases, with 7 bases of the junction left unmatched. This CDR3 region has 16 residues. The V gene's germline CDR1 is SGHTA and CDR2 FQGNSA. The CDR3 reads CASSRQTSGGADTQYF. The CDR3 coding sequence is TGTGCCAGCAGCCGCCAGACTAGCGGGGGTGCAGATACGCAGTATTTT.

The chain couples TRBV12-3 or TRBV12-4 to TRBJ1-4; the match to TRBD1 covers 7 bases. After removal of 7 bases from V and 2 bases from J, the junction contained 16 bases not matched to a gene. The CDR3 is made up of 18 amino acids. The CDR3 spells CASIQTYTTGATNEKLFF. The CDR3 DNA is TGTGCCAGCATCCAAACATACACAACAGGGGCGACTAATGAAAAACTGTTTTTT.

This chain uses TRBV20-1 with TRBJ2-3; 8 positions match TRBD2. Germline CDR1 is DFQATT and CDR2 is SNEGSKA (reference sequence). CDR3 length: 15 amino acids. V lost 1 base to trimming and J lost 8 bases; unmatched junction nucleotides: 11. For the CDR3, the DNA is TGCAGTGCTAGAGTCGCTAGCGGTGCGGGGGGTACGCAGTATTTT. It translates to CSARVASGAGGTQYF.

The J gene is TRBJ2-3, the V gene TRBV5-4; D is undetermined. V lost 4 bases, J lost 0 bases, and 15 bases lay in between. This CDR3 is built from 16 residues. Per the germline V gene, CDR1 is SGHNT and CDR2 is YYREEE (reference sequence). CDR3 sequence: CASSVPEGSSTDTQYF. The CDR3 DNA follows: TGTGCCAGCAGCGTCCCTGAAGGTTCTAGCACAGATACGCAGTATTTT.

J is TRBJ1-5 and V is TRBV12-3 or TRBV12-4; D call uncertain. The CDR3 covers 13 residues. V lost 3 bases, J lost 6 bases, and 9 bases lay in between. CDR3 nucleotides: TGTGCCAGCAGTTTTGGTAGAAGTCAGCCCCAGCATTTT. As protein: CASSFGRSQPQHF.

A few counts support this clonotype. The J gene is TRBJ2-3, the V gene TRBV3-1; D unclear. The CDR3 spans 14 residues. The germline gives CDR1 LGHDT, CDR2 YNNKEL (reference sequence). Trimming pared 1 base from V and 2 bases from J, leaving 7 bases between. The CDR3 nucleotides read TGTGCCAGCAGCCAAGTCGCCTCCACAGATACGCAGTATTTT. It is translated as CASSQVASTDTQYF.

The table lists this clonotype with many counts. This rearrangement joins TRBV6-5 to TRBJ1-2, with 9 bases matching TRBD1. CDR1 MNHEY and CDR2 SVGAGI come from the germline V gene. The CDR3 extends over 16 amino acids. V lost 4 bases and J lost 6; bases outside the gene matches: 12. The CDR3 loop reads CASSSRRTGGLNGYTF. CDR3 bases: TGTGCCAGCAGTTCCCGGCGCACAGGGGGCCTTAATGGCTACACCTTC.

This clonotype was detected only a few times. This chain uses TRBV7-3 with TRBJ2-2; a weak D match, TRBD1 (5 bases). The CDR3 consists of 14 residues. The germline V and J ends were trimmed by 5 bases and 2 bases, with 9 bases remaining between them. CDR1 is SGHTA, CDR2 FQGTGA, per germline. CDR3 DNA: TGTGCCAGCAGCCCTGGACACAACACCGGGGAGCTGTTTTTT. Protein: CASSPGHNTGELFF.

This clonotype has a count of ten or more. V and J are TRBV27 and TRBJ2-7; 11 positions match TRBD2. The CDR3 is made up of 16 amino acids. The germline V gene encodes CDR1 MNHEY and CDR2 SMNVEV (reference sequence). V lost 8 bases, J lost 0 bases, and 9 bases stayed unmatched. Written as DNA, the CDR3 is TGTGCCAGCGCATCCGGGCTAGCGGGGGGCTCCTACGAGCAGTACGTC. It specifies CASASGLAGGSYEQYV.

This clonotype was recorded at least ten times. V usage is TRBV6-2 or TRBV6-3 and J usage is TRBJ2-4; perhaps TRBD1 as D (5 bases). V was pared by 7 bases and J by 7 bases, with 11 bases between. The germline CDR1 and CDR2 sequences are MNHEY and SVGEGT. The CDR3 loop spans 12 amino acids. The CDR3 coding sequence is TGTGCCAGCACCCAGAACAGGAACATTCAGTACTTC. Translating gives CASTQNRNIQYF.

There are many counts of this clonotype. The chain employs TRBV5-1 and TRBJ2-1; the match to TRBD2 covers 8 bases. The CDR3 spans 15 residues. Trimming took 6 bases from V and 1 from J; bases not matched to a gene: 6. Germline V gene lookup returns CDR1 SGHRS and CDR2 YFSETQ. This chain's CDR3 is CASTDPGGSYNEQFF. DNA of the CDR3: TGCGCCAGCACTGATCCGGGGGGGTCCTACAATGAGCAGTTCTTC.

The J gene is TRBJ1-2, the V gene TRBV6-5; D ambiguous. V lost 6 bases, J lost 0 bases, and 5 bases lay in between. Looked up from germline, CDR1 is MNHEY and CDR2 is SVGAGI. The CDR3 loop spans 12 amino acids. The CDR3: CASRRPNYGYTF. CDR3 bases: TGTGCCAGCAGGCGTCCTAACTATGGCTACACCTTC.